A single sample gave rise to the 4 T cell receptor beta chains below, sequenced in a study of neoadjuvant anti-PD-1 for oral cavity cancer. The time point here: after neoadjuvant nivolumab, at surgical resection. The data were produced by immunoSEQ multiplex PCR, yet TCRdb's version contains in-frame clones alone and is incomplete. Of about 23,000 clones listed, 25% to 30% are singletons. This specimen was tumor tissue, taken after nivolumab (anti-PD-1) treatment. The receptor source for this set is a person aged 35-80 years with oral cavity squamous cell carcinoma.

J is TRBJ1-4 and V is TRBV7-2; D might be TRBD1 (5 bases). The length of the CDR3 is 14 residues. V dropped 5 bases and J dropped 8 bases, with 15 bases sitting between them. Germline V gene data show CDR1 as SGHTA and CDR2 as FQGNSA. CDR3 loop: CASSLPRVGEKLFF. The CDR3 DNA is TGTGCCAGCAGCCTTCCCAGGGTGGGCGAAAAACTGTTTTTT.

The chain links TRBV27 to TRBJ1-6; weak D call: TRBD1 (5 bases). The CDR3 sequence is 17 residues long. The V and J ends lost 3 bases and 9 bases respectively, with 21 bases between them. Germline V lookup: CDR1 MNHEY, CDR2 SMNVEV (reference sequence). The CDR3 sequence is CASSFQPTPGWGSPLHF. As DNA, the CDR3 is TGTGCCAGCAGTTTCCAACCGACTCCAGGGTGGGGTTCACCCCTCCACTTT.

By sample fraction, this clone is medium-sized (0.01 to 0.1%). V usage is TRBV7-9 and J usage is TRBJ1-1, with D possibly TRBD1 on 5 matching bases. Germline V gene data show CDR1 as SEHNR and CDR2 as FQNEAQ (reference sequence). The CDR3 extends over 15 amino acids. V lost 5 bases and J lost 1, with 14 bases in between. The CDR3 sequence: CASSAPGTWNTEAFF. CDR3 sequence (DNA): TGTGCCAGCAGCGCCCCCGGGACCTGGAACACTGAAGCTTTCTTT.

Only a few counts were recorded for this clone. This chain joins TRBV5-6 and TRBJ1-1; a possible D gene is TRBD1 (6 bases). CDR3 length equals 15 residues. CDR1 and CDR2 (germline): SGHDT, YYEEEE. V was shortened by 4 bases and J by 8 bases, with 21 bases between the two germline ends. This chain's CDR3 is CASSIYRQVGAEAFF. In DNA form, the CDR3 reads TGTGCCAGCAGCATTTACCGACAGGTAGGGGCGGAAGCTTTCTTT.